This is a list of T cell receptor beta chains from one sample in a study of CXCR3-negative and CXCR3-positive naive CD8 T cells. TCRdb reanalyzed the 5' RACE reads, giving one entry per CDR3 protein sequence and no DNA. This sample contains approximately 62,000 distinct CDR3 sequences. Source material: naive CXCR3- CD8+ T cells from blood. The receptors were gathered from a human donor in good health. Some clones in this sample may be carry-over from other donors' samples. The CDR3 runs from the conserved cysteine through the conserved F or W.

>TRBV9|TRBJ2-7
CASSANRDGNINEQYF
>TRBV7-6|TRBJ2-1
CASSISGGAYNEQFF
>TRBV29-1|TRBJ1-1
CSASENTEAFF
>TRBV27|TRBJ2-1
CASSGRLDIYNEQFF
>TRBV29-1|TRBJ1-5
CSVVLGDREYSNQPQHF
>TRBV20-1|TRBJ1-2
CSATSGTVGYTF
>TRBV27|TRBJ2-3
CASSSGLAVTDTQYF
>TRBV20-1|TRBJ2-1
CSARLTGVTYSYNEQFF
>TRBV3-1|TRBJ2-7
CASSQDQRFGEQYF
>TRBV7-2|TRBJ1-1
CASTETPGAEAFF
>TRBV7-8|TRBJ2-7
CASTGATGASCEQYF
>TRBV29-1|TRBJ1-2
CSVEDRANGYTF
>TRBV20-1|TRBJ2-1
CSARGAVLSSYNEQFF
>TRBV27|TRBJ2-3
CASSLTSPDTQYF
>TRBV4-1|TRBJ2-5
CASSQRDGKETQYF
>TRBV25-1|TRBJ2-7
CASSERDNLYEQYF
>TRBV5-5|TRBJ2-7
CASSLRLAGGPYEQYF
>TRBV13|TRBJ1-1
CASSLGSKGEAFF
>TRBV28|TRBJ2-1
CASSFFSSPYNEQFF
>TRBV12-3/TRBV12-4|TRBJ1-2
CASTRGESPQSENYGYTF
>TRBV9|TRBJ2-1
CASSGTSGVSDEQFF
>TRBV27|TRBJ2-3
CASSSWTSGGPPTDTQYF